The 27 T cell receptor beta chains below come from one sample, sequenced in a study of cytomegalovirus exposure and HLA in healthy donors. Primers: 60 Vbeta forward and 13 Jbeta reverse. Profiling relied on immunoSEQ multiplex PCR, and the TCRdb table lists in-frame clones only, not all of them. The data show around 300,000 clones, approximately 85% seen once. The sample consisted of PBMCs. These receptors originate from a woman aged 40 to 50 in good health and CMV-seropositive.

The chain recombines TRBV28 with TRBJ2-1; 13 bases line up with TRBD2. Germline V gene sequence: CDR1 MDHEN, CDR2 SYDVKM. This CDR3 region has 15 residues. Trimming cost V 5 bases and J 7 bases; bases outside gene matches: 5. The CDR3 sequence: CASSTGTSGKNEQFF. CDR3 DNA: TGTGCCAGCAGTACCGGGACTAGCGGGAAGAATGAGCAGTTCTTC.

The chain links TRBV7-9 to TRBJ2-7; D may be TRBD1 (5 bases). Trimming pared 5 bases from V and 0 bases from J, leaving 14 bases between. The CDR3 is made up of 15 amino acids. Germline V CDR1 and CDR2: SEHNR, FQNEAQ (reference sequence). The CDR3 protein is CASSVDSLSSYEQYF. The DNA for the CDR3 is TGTGCCAGCAGCGTAGACAGTCTTAGCTCCTACGAGCAGTACTTC.

Details on this clone: A read error may produce the germline difference seen at one junction end. The rearrangement joins TRBV28 to TRBJ2-2; TRBD1 might be the D (5 bases). Germline V gene lookup returns CDR1 MDHEN and CDR2 SYDVKM. CDR3 length: 15 residues. CDR3 protein: CVSRVRVGVTGELFF. CDR3 DNA: TGTGTCAGCAGGGTCAGGGTCGGTGTCACCGGGGAGCTGTTTTTT.

The chain is built from TRBV7-2 and TRBJ2-3, with 11 bases that match TRBD2. The CDR3 is 15 amino acids. After removal of 5 bases from V and 2 bases from J, the junction contained 3 bases not matched to a gene. Germline V gives CDR1 SGHTA, CDR2 FQGNSA. The DNA of the CDR3 is TGTGCCAGCAGCCCGGGACTAGCGGACACAGATACGCAGTATTTT. Protein: CASSPGLADTDTQYF. Complete variable domain (other parts from reference TRBV7-2 and TRBJ2-3): GAGVSQSPSNKVTEKGKDVELRCDPISGHTALYWYRQSLGQGLEFLIYFQGNSAPDKSGLPSDRFSAERTGGSVSTLTIQRTQQEDSAVYLCASSPGLADTDTQYFGPGTRLTVL.

This clone was recorded once. The V gene is TRBV25-1, the J gene TRBJ2-3, with D possibly TRBD2 on 5 matching bases. Trimming removed 3 bases from V and 8 bases from J, with 15 bases in between. Germline V gene data show CDR1 as MGHDK and CDR2 as SYGVNS. This CDR3 is 14 amino acids long. The CDR3 nucleotides are TGTGCCAGCAGTGATGGGGTCAATCGGGGTACGCAGTATTTT. Translated: CASSDGVNRGTQYF.

This clone has a single count. The chain uses TRBV7-2 and TRBJ2-2, with 9 bases fitting TRBD1. With V trimmed by 2 bases and J by 2 bases, 6 bases remained unmatched. The CDR3 consists of 17 residues. The germline V gene has CDR1 SGHTA and CDR2 FQGNSA. The chain's CDR3 is CASSLRTGGLNTGELFF. The CDR3 DNA sequence: TGTGCCAGCAGCTTAAGAACAGGGGGCCTAAACACCGGGGAGCTGTTTTTT.

This chain links TRBV19 with TRBJ2-5; 7 bases are shared with TRBD2. This CDR3 is built from 16 residues. In germline, CDR1 is LNHDA, CDR2 SQIVND (reference sequence). J gave up 5 bases and V 3 bases, and 12 bases lay outside the gene matches. The DNA of the CDR3 is TGTGCCAGTAGTATGCAGACTAGCTCCACAAGGGAGACCCAGTACTTC. Amino acid sequence: CASSMQTSSTRETQYF.

The J gene is TRBJ1-2, the V gene TRBV5-1; 12 nucleotides align to TRBD1. Germline values: CDR1 SGHRS, CDR2 YFSETQ. The V and J ends lost 3 bases and 4 bases, in that order; junction bases with no gene match: 13. The CDR3 contains 18 residues. For the CDR3, the DNA is TGCGCCAGCAGCTCAGGGACAGGGGGCCTCTCTTCTGGCTATGGCTACACCTTC. It is translated as CASSSGTGGLSSGYGYTF.

The chain carries TRBV4-2 and TRBJ2-7; 9 bases map to TRBD1. From germline, CDR1 is LGHNA and CDR2 YNFKEQ. This CDR3 is built from 15 residues. This CDR3 reads CAIEWPGQGFYEQYF. The CDR3 DNA is TGTGCAATCGAATGGCCGGGACAGGGTTTCTACGAGCAGTACTTC.

The CDR3 nucleotides are TGTGCCAGCAGCTCCGAAGAAAGGGCCGAGGGGGCAGGTGGAAACACCATATATTTT. This sequence encodes CASSSEERAEGAGGNTIYF. The chain combines TRBV7-6 with TRBJ1-3; 7 bases agree with TRBD1. Germline-derived CDR1 and CDR2 are SGHVS and FNYEAQ. V shed 4 bases and J 3 bases; nucleotides not matched to a gene: 18. This CDR3 region has 19 residues.

The CDR3 nucleotides are TGTGCCAGCAGTTTCCATACTCCGGGAGCGAGCCCCAATCAGCCCCAGCATTTT. This encodes CASSFHTPGASPNQPQHF. The J gene is TRBJ1-5, the V gene TRBV27; no clear D. Germline CDR1 and CDR2: MNHEY and SMNVEV (reference sequence). This CDR3 spans 18 amino acids. V dropped 3 bases and J dropped 3 bases, with 21 bases sitting between them.

The V call is TRBV2, the J call TRBJ2-7, with D possibly being TRBD2 (6 bases). Looked up from germline, CDR1 is SNHLY and CDR2 is FYNNEI. This CDR3 spans 16 amino acids. Trimming removed 2 bases at V and 1 base at J, with 15 bases between. DNA of the CDR3: TGTGCCAGCAGTGAATCCGCGGGGATGTGGTCCTACGAGCAGTACTTC. This codes for CASSESAGMWSYEQYF.

The rearrangement uses TRBV6-5 and TRBJ2-2, with TRBD2 matching 9 bases. Trimming cost V 8 bases and J 7 bases; bases outside gene matches: 2. Germline V CDR1 and CDR2: MNHEY, SVGAGI. This CDR3 has 12 amino acids. The CDR3 region has the DNA TGTGCCAGCCCTAGCGGGATCGGGGAGCTGTTTTTT. This gives the protein CASPSGIGELFF.

The CDR3 region is CASSQPGQGGGTEAFF. Here the CDR3 DNA reads TGTGCCAGCAGCCAACCGGGACAGGGAGGAGGCACTGAAGCTTTCTTT. V and J are TRBV28 and TRBJ1-1; 9 nucleotides align to TRBD1. This CDR3 is 16 amino acids long. V was clipped by 6 bases and J by 4 bases; unmatched bases: 12. Germline CDR1 reads MDHEN; CDR2 reads SYDVKM. Variable domain in full (rest from reference TRBV28 and TRBJ1-1): DVKVTQSSRYLVKRTGEKVFLECVQDMDHENMFWYRQDPGLGLRLIYFSYDVKMKEKGDIPEGYSVSREKKERFSLILESASTNQTSMYLCASSQPGQGGGTEAFFGQGTRLTVV.

The V and J genes are TRBV4-2 and TRBJ1-2; possible D gene TRBD1, 6 bases. V lost 3 bases, J lost 5 bases, and 10 bases lay in between. Germline V CDR1 and CDR2: LGHNA, YNFKEQ. This CDR3 spans 13 amino acids. For the CDR3, the DNA is TGTGCCAGCAGCCAGGGCGGACAGTATGGCTACACCTTC. Translation: CASSQGGQYGYTF.

This chain links TRBV10-2 with TRBJ2-5; D is possibly TRBD2 (6 bases). The ends were cut back, 7 bases at V and 5 bases at J, with 20 bases in the middle. This CDR3 spans 15 amino acids. Germline-derived CDR1 and CDR2 are WSHSY and SAAADI. CDR3 sequence (DNA): TGCGCCAGCACCAAGGGACTTCACGGCGGGGAGACCCAGTACTTC. This sequence encodes CASTKGLHGGETQYF.

The J gene is TRBJ1-1, the V gene TRBV4-3; maybe TRBD1 (6 bases). V lost 0 bases and J 4 bases, leaving 12 bases between the germline ends. The CDR3 consists of 15 residues. Per germline, CDR1 LGHNA and CDR2 YSLEER. This CDR3 reads CASSQDQGRGTEAFF. DNA of the CDR3: TGCGCCAGCAGCCAAGATCAGGGGCGCGGCACTGAAGCTTTCTTT.

This clone came up a few times. This chain connects TRBV19 to TRBJ1-3; 7 bases map to TRBD1. Germline trimming cut 6 bases from V and 0 bases from J; bases unmatched to any gene: 8. The CDR3 length is 16 residues. Germline V gene data show CDR1 as LNHDA and CDR2 as SQIVND (reference sequence). The CDR3 sequence is CASRLGQLHSGNTIYF. DNA of the CDR3: TGTGCCAGTAGATTGGGACAGTTACACTCTGGAAACACCATATATTTT.

Only a few counts were recorded for this clone. V is TRBV30 and J is TRBJ1-2, with D unresolved. CDR3 length: 14 amino acids. Trimming took off 4 bases at V and 7 bases at J, with 19 bases between the two ends. The germline gives CDR1 GTSNPN, CDR2 SVGIG (reference sequence). The CDR3 loop reads CAWNSRLASGGYTF. In DNA form, the CDR3 reads TGTGCCTGGAACTCTCGACTGGCTTCGGGTGGCTACACCTTC.

This clone was recorded a few times. The V call is TRBV7-3, the J call TRBJ1-1; D is possibly TRBD1 (6 bases). The germline V and J ends were trimmed by 5 bases and 4 bases, with 8 bases remaining between them. Germline CDR1 and CDR2: SGHTA and FQGTGA. The CDR3 is made up of 12 amino acids. The CDR3 region has the DNA TGTGCCAGCAGCAGAGGGGGCACTGAAGCTTTCTTT. Translated, it gives CASSRGGTEAFF.

To note about this clone: Other DNA sequences in this specimen translate into the identical CDR3. The V and J genes are TRBV28 and TRBJ2-7; 11 bases line up with TRBD1. This CDR3 has 15 residues. Germline-derived CDR1 and CDR2 are MDHEN and SYDVKM. V dropped 6 bases and J dropped 0; count of bases not matched to a gene: 4. The CDR3 bases are TGTGCCAGCAGACCGGGACAGGGGGGCTCCTACGAGCAGTACTTC. This encodes CASRPGQGGSYEQYF.

This chain joins TRBV6-6 and TRBJ2-1, with D unclear. The CDR3 extends over 13 amino acids. Germline V gene lookup returns CDR1 MNHNY and CDR2 SVGAGI (reference sequence). Trimming shortened V by 10 bases and J by 2 bases, and 12 bases separated the two germline ends. The CDR3 coding sequence is TGTGCCACACAGACCTGGACCTACAATGAGCAGTTCTTC. Protein: CATQTWTYNEQFF.

The J gene is TRBJ1-1, the V gene TRBV11-3; 8 nucleotides match TRBD1. V gave up 5 bases and J gave up 4 bases; unmatched junction bases: 3. Germline values: CDR1 SGHNT, CDR2 YENEEA. CDR3 length: 13 residues. CDR3 nucleotides: TGTGCCAGCAGCCTTGGACAGGGCACTGAAGCTTTCTTT. Protein sequence: CASSLGQGTEAFF.

J is TRBJ1-1 and V is TRBV2, with D perhaps TRBD1 (6 bases). The germline V gene encodes CDR1 SNHLY and CDR2 FYNNEI. There are 14 residues in the CDR3. Trimming stripped 0 bases from V and 11 bases from J, with 16 bases between. CDR3 coding DNA: TGTGCCAGCAGTGAAGCCGGGTCAGGACAGTTCGCTTTCTTT. Encoded protein: CASSEAGSGQFAFF. The full variable domain, with the rest looked up from reference TRBV2 and TRBJ1-1, is EPEVTQTPSHQVTQMGQEVILRCVPISNHLYFYWYRQILGQKVEFLVSFYNNEISEKSEIFDDQFSVERPDGSNFTLKIRSTKLEDSAMYFCASSEAGSGQFAFFGQGTRLTVV.

The J gene is TRBJ2-1, the V gene TRBV18; 13 bases agree with TRBD2. The ends lost 3 bases at V and 6 bases at J; junction bases unmatched: 5. The CDR3 contains 16 residues. CDR1 and CDR2 from the germline V gene are KGHSH and LQKENI. The CDR3 is CASSPGGLAGINEQFF. The CDR3 region has the DNA TGTGCCAGCTCACCGGGGGGACTAGCGGGAATCAATGAGCAGTTCTTC.

This rearrangement joins TRBV4-2 to TRBJ2-7, with 11 bases fitting TRBD2. Germline V gives CDR1 LGHNA, CDR2 YNFKEQ. Trimming took 1 base from V and 0 from J; bases not matched to a gene: 11. This CDR3 is built from 19 residues. The CDR3 DNA follows: TGTGCCAGCAGCCAAGTCACTATAGCGGGAGGGGTAAGCTCCTACGAGCAGTACTTC. This codes for CASSQVTIAGGVSSYEQYF.

The chain is built from TRBV18 and TRBJ2-5; D might be TRBD1 (6 bases). The V end lost 8 bases, the J end lost 7 bases, and 20 bases lay between the germline ends. Germline lookup yields CDR1 KGHSH and CDR2 LQKENI. The CDR3 extends over 14 amino acids. CDR3 sequence (DNA): TGTGCCAGCACAGATCAGACAGGAGTACGGACCCAGTACTTC. Its protein is CASTDQTGVRTQYF.